This TCR beta chain was documented in a study of radiotherapy plus CTLA-4 blockade in lung cancer. CDR1 and CDR2 from the germline V gene are SGDLS and YYNGEE. This CDR3 contains 14 residues. Between the trimmed V and J ends, which lost 0 bases and 5 bases, there was a span of 12 bases. Clones were read by immunoSEQ multiplex PCR, and TCRdb kept only the in-frame ones, dropping some. The repertoire holds approximately 76,000 clones, with 78% as singletons. This clonotype was obtained from a human donor with non-small cell lung cancer who had a partial response to radiotherapy plus ipilimumab. Some clones in this sample may be carry-over from other donors' samples. The rearrangement joins TRBV9 to TRBJ2-7; a possible D gene is TRBD1 (5 bases). This specimen consisted of peripheral blood, obtained from a patient treated with radiotherapy plus ipilimumab. The CDR3 loop reads CASSVGSGNNEQYF. For the CDR3, the DNA is TGTGCCAGCAGCGTAGGATCAGGGAACAACGAGCAGTACTTC.